Listed here is a single T cell receptor beta chain. The antigen is not known. An approximately 120-subject validation cohort, separate from the approximately 610-subject first cohort, supplied the donors. This sample was taken from a study of cytomegalovirus exposure and HLA in healthy donors. The V gene lost 2 bases and the J gene lost 4 bases, with 9 bases spanning the gap. The CDR3 length is 13 residues. The V gene's germline CDR1 is GTSNPN and CDR2 SVGIG (reference sequence). Only in-frame clones appear in the TCRdb table, and some are missing; sequencing was by immunoSEQ multiplex PCR. This table has about 76,000 clones, 94% appearing once. The study's findings and limits: It was reported that the classifier diagnosed cytomegalovirus status with high specificity and sensitivity in both the original and validation cohorts. Subsequent analysis found a tendency for first-cohort TCR clusters to co-occur within the 95 to 150 validation repertoires. Testing in vitro showed three CMV-associated chains specific for CMV antigens.

The source of this sequence is a woman younger than 30 in good health and CMV-seropositive. The sequenced material came from PBMCs. This chain uses TRBV30 with TRBJ2-1, with D tentatively TRBD2 (6 bases). The CDR3 reads CAWSPGTYNEQFF. CDR3 nucleotide sequence: TGTGCCTGGAGTCCCGGGACTTACAATGAGCAGTTCTTC.